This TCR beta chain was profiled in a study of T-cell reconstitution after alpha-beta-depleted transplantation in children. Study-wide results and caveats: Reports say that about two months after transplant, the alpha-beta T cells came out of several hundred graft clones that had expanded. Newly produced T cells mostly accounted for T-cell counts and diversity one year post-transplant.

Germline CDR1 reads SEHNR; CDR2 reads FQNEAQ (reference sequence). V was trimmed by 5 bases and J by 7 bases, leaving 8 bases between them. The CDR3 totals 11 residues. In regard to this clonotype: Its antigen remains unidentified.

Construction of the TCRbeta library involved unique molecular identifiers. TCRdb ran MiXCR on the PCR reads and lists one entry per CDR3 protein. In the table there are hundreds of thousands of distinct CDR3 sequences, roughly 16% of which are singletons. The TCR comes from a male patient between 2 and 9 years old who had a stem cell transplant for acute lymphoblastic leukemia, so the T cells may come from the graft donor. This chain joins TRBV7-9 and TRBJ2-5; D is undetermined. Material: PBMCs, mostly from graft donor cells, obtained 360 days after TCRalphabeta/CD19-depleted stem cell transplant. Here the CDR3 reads CASSNHGTQYF. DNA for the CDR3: TGTGCCAGCAGCAATCACGGGACCCAGTACTTC. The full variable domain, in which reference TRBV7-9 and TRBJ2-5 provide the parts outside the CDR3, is DTGVSQNPRHKITKRGQNVTFRCDPISEHNRLYWYRQTLGQGPEFLTYFQNEAQLEKSRLLSDRFSAERPKGSFSTLEIQRTEQGDSAMYLCASSNHGTQYFGPGTRLLVL.